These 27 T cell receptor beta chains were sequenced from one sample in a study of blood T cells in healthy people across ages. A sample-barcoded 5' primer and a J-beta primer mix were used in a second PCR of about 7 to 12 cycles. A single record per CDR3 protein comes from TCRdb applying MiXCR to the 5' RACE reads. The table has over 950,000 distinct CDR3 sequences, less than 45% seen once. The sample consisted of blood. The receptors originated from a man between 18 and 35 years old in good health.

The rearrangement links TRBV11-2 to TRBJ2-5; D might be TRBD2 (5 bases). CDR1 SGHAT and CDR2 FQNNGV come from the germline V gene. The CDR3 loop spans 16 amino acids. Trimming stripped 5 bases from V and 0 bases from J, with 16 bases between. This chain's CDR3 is CASSRSGGANQETQYF. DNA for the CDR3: TGTGCCAGCAGCCGTAGTGGAGGAGCGAACCAAGAGACCCAGTACTTC.

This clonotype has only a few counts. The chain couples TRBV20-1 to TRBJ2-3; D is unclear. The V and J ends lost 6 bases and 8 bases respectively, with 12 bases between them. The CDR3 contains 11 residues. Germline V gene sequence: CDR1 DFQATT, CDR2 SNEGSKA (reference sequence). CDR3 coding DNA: TGCAGTGCCCTCTCCGTGGGTACGCAGTATTTT. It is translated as CSALSVGTQYF.

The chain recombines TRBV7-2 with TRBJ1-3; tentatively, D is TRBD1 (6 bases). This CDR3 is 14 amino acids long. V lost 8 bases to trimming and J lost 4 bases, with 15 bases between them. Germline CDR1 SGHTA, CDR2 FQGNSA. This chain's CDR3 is CASVLGGQGNTIYF. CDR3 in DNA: TGTGCCAGCGTCCTGGGGGGACAAGGAAACACCATATATTTT.

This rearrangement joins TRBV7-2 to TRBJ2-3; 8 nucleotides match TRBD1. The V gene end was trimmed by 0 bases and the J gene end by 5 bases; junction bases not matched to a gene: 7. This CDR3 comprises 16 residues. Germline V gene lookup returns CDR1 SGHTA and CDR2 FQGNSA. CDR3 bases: TGTGCCAGCAGCTTAGCGAGGTGGACAGGGAGAGATACGCAGTATTTT. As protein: CASSLARWTGRDTQYF.

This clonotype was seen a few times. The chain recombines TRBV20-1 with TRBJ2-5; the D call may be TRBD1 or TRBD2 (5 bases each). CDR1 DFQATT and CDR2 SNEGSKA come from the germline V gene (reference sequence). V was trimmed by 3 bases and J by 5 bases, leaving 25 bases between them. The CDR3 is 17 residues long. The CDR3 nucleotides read TGCAGTGCTAGCATCCCGGGACGGCGTAACTGGGGGGAGACCCAGTACTTC. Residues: CSASIPGRRNWGETQYF.

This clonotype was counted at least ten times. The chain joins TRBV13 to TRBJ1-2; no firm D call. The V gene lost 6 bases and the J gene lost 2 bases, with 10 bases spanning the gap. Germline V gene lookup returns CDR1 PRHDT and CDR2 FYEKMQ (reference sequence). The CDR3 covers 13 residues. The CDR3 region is CASSLMGNYGYTF. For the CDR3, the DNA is TGTGCCAGCAGTTTAATGGGGAACTATGGCTACACCTTC.

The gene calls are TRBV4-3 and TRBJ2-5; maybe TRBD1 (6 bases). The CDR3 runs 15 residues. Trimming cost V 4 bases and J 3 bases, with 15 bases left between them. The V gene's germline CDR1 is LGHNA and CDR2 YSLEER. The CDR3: CASSLMGAGKETQYF. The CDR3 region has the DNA TGCGCCAGCAGCCTGATGGGGGCGGGTAAAGAGACCCAGTACTTC.

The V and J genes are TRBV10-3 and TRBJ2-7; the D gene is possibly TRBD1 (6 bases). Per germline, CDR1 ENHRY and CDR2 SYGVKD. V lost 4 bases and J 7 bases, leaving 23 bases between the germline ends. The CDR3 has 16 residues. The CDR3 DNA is TGTGCCATCAGTGGCAGGGGCGAAAGCTCCTACAATGAGCAGTACTTC. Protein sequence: CAISGRGESSYNEQYF.

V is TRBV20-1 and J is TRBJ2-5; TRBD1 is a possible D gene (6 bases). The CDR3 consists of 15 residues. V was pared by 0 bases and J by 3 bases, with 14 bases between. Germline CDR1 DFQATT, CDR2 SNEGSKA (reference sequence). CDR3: CSARDPWAGEETQYF. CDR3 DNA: TGCAGTGCTAGAGATCCATGGGCAGGGGAAGAGACCCAGTACTTC.

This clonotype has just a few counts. CDR3 sequence: CASSLRQDSDEQYF. Written as DNA, the CDR3 is TGTGCCAGCAGCTTACGCCAGGACAGCGACGAGCAGTACTTC. The V gene is TRBV7-8, the J gene TRBJ2-7; TRBD1 might be the D (6 bases). The germline V gene has CDR1 SGHVS and CDR2 FQNEAQ. Trimming removed 2 bases at V and 5 bases at J, with 13 bases between. CDR3 length: 14 residues.

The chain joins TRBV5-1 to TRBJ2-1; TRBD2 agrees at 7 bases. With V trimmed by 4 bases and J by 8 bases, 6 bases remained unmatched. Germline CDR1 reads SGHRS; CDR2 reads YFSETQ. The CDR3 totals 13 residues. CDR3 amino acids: CASSRWEGDEQFF. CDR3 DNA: TGCGCCAGCAGCCGGTGGGAGGGCGATGAGCAGTTCTTC.

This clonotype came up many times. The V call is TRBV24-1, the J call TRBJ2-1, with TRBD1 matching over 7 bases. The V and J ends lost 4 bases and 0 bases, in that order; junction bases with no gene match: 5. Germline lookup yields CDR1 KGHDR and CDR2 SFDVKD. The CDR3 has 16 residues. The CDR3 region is CATSDRTGNSYNEQFF. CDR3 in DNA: TGTGCCACCAGTGACCGGACAGGCAACTCCTACAATGAGCAGTTCTTC.

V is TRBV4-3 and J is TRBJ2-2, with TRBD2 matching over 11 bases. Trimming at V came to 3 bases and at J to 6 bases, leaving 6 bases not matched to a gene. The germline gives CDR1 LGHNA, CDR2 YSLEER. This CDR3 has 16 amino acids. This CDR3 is CASSQDSGGAPGELFF. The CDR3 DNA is TGCGCCAGCAGCCAGGATAGCGGGGGGGCCCCCGGGGAGCTGTTTTTT.

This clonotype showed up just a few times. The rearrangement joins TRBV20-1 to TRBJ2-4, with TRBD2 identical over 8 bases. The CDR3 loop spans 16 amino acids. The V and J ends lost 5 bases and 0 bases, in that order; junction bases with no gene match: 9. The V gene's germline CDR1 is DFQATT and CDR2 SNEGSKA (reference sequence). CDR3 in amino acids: CSAGRTGGVAKNIQYF. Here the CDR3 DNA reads TGCAGTGCTGGACGGACGGGGGGGGTAGCCAAAAACATTCAGTACTTC.

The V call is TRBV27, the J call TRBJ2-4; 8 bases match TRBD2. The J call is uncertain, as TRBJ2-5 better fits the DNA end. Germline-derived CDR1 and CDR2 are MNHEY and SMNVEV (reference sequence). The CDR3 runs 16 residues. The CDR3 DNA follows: TGTGCCAGCAGTTTAGCGGCGGGGGGCCCACAAGAGACCCAGTACTTC. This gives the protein CASSLAAGGPQETQYF.

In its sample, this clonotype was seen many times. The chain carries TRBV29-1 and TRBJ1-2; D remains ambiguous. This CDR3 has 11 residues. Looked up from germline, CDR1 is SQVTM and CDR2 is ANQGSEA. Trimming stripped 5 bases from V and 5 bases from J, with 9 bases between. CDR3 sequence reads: CSVSDGYGYTF. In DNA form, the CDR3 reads TGCAGCGTTTCGGACGGATATGGCTACACCTTC. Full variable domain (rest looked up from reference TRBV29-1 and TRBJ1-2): SAVISQKPSRDICQRGTSLTIQCQVDSQVTMMFWYRQQPGQSLTLIATANQGSEATYESGFVIDKFPISRPNLTFSTLTVSNMSPEDSSIYLCSVSDGYGYTFGSGTRLTVV.

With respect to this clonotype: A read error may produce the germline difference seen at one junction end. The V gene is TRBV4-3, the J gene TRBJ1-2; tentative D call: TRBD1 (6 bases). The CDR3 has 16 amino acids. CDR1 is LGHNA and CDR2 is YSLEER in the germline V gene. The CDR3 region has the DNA TGCGCCAGCAGTCACTTTCCACAGACAGGACCCTATGGCCACACCTTC. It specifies CASSHFPQTGPYGHTF.

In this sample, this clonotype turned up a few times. CDR3 sequence: CASSEGKGPKKDTQYF. CDR3 nucleotides: TGTGCCAGCAGTGAGGGAAAGGGGCCCAAAAAAGATACGCAGTATTTT. The chain couples TRBV6-4 to TRBJ2-3, with D possibly being TRBD1 (5 bases). Trimming removed 3 bases from V and 5 bases from J, with 18 bases in between. CDR3 size: 16 residues. From germline, CDR1 is MRHNA and CDR2 SNTAGT.

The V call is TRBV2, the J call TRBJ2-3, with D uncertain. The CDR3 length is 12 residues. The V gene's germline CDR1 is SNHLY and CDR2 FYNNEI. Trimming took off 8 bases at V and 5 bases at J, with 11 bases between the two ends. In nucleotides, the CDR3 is TGTGCCAGCGAATTGTGGGGAGATACGCAGTATTTT. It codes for CASELWGDTQYF.

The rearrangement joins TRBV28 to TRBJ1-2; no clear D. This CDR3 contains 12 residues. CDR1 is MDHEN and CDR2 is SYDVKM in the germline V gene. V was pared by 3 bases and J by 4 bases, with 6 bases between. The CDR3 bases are TGTGCCAGCAGTTTCCGAGTCTATGGCTACACCTTC. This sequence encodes CASSFRVYGYTF.

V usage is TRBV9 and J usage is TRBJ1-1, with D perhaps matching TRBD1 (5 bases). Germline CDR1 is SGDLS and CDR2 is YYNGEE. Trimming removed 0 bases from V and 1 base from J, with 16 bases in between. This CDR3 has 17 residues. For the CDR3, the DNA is TGTGCCAGCAGCGTAGCTACCGGGGCCGCCCAGAACACTGAAGCTTTCTTT. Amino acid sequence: CASSVATGAAQNTEAFF.

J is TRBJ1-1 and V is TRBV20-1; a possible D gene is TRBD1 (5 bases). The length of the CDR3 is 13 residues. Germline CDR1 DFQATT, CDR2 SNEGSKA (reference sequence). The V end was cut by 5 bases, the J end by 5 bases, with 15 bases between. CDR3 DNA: TGCAGTGCTGGGGGAGGCTGGCGGACTGAAGCTTTCTTT. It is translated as CSAGGGWRTEAFF.

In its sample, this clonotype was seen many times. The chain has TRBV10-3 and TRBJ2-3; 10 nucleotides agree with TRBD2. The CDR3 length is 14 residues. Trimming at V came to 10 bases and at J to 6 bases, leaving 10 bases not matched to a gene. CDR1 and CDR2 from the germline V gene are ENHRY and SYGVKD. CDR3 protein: CASQTGTSADTQYF. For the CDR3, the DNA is TGTGCCAGCCAGACAGGGACTAGCGCGGATACGCAGTATTTT.

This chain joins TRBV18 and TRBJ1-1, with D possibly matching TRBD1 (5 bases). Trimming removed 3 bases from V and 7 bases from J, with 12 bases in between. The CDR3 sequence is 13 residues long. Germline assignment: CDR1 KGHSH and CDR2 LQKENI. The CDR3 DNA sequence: TGTGCCAGCTCACCGCCTGGACAATTTGAAGCTTTCTTT. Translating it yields CASSPPGQFEAFF.

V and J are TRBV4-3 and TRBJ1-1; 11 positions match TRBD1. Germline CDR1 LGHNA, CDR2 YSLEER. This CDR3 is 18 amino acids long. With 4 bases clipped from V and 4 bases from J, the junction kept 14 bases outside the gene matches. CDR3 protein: CASSLNGTGGRVGTEAFF. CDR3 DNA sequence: TGCGCCAGCAGCCTGAATGGGACAGGGGGACGTGTGGGCACTGAAGCTTTCTTT.

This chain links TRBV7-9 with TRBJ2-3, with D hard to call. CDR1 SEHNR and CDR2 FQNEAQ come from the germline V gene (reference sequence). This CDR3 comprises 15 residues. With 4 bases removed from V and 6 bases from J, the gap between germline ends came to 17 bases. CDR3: CASSSNQASRDTQYF. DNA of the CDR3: TGTGCCAGCAGCTCGAATCAGGCCTCACGGGATACGCAGTATTTT.

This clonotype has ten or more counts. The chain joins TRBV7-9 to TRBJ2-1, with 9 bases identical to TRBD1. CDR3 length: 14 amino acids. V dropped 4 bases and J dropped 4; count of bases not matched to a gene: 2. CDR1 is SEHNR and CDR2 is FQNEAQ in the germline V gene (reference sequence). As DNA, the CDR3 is TGTGCCAGCAGCTCACAGGGGGCGTACAATGAGCAGTTCTTC. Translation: CASSSQGAYNEQFF.